The rows below give T cell receptor beta chains drawn from one sample of a study of blood T cell repertoires in COVID-19. Produced via immunoSEQ multiplex PCR; TCRdb's table is partial and in-frame only. The sample yields approximately 170,000 clones, around four fifths seen once. The specimen sequenced was peripheral blood. These receptors all come from a woman older than 75 with acute or convalescent COVID-19. The CDR3 runs from the conserved cysteine through the conserved F or W. Fields, in order: J gene, V gene, D gene, CDR3 length, clone size, CDR3 DNA, CDR3 protein. The D gene is left open where the match is weak. A clone size is listed for some rows: how often the clone was seen (once, few, many), or a class if it is expanded.

>TRBJ2-5|TRBV4-2|.|15|.
TGTGCCAGCAGCCAAGATTGGGGCCTTCGGGAGACCCAGTACTTC
CASSQDWGLRETQYF
>TRBJ2-5|TRBV18|.|15|.
TGTGCCAGCTCACCACGTAGAGGGTTGGTTGAGACCCAGTACTTC
CASSPRRGLVETQYF
>TRBJ2-2|TRBV23-1|TRBD2|16|.
TGCGCCCGCAGCCGACTAGCGGGAGGCCACACCGGGGAGCTGTTTTTT
CARSRLAGGHTGELFF
>TRBJ1-2|TRBV7-2|TRBD1|12|.
TGTGCCAGCAAACAGGGGGGCTATGGCTACACCTTC
CASKQGGYGYTF
>TRBJ1-1|TRBV6-5|TRBD1|15|.
TGTGCCAGCAGTTACTCCTTGACAGGGTCTACTGAAGCTTTCTTT
CASSYSLTGSTEAFF
>TRBJ1-2|TRBV27|TRBD1|14|.
TGTGCCAGCAGTTTAGGGACAGGACCCTATGGCTACACCTTC
CASSLGTGPYGYTF
>TRBJ1-4|TRBV28|.|12|few
TGTGCCAGCACCCCCCAGCGGGGAAAACTGTTTTTT
CASTPQRGKLFF
>TRBJ2-2|TRBV7-8|.|16|.
TGTGCCAGCAGCTTCGACAGGGCGGGGTTGACCGGGGAGCTGTTTTTT
CASSFDRAGLTGELFF
>TRBJ1-1|TRBV29-1|TRBD1|13|.
TGCAGCGTTGCACCGACAGGGTGGACTGAAGCTTTCTTT
CSVAPTGWTEAFF
>TRBJ2-7|TRBV5-1|.|16|.
TGCGCCAGCAGCTTGGAGTGGAGCTCCCTCTCCTACGAGCAGTACTTC
CASSLEWSSLSYEQYF
>TRBJ2-5|TRBV28|TRBD2|16|.
TGTGCCAGCAGTAACGGACTAGCGGGAGTTCAAGAGACCCAGTACTTC
CASSNGLAGVQETQYF
>TRBJ1-1|TRBV29-1|TRBD1|12|.
TGCAGCGCCGAGGGGGCAGGGACTGAAGCTTTCTTT
CSAEGAGTEAFF
>TRBJ1-4|TRBV7-9|.|15|.
TGTGCCAGCAGCTTCCCGAGTGGGCTTAATGAAAAACTGTTTTTT
CASSFPSGLNEKLFF
>TRBJ2-3|TRBV11-3|TRBD2|13|.
TGTGCCAGCAGCTTTAGCGGGGAAGGAACGCAGTATTTT
CASSFSGEGTQYF
>TRBJ2-7|TRBV6-5|TRBD2|15|.
TGTGCCAGCAGTCCCGGACTAGTCGTCTACTACGAGCAGTACTTC
CASSPGLVVYYEQYF
>TRBJ1-2|TRBV9|.|14|.
TGTGCCAGCAGCGTAGTGGAGGGGATGAAGGGCTACACCTTC
CASSVVEGMKGYTF
>TRBJ1-2|TRBV18|.|14|.
TGTGCCAGCTCACCTACACAGGAAGACTATGGCTACACCTTC
CASSPTQEDYGYTF
>TRBJ1-6|TRBV15|.|12|.
TGTGCCACCGGGCTACCTAATTCACCCCTCCACTTT
CATGLPNSPLHF
>TRBJ2-7|TRBV7-2|TRBD1|14|few
TGTGCCAGCAGTTACCGGACAGGTACCTACGAGCAGTACTTC
CASSYRTGTYEQYF
>TRBJ2-7|TRBV7-9|.|15|few
TGTGCCAGCAGCTCAACACGCGGGAAGCCCTACGAGCAGTACTTC
CASSSTRGKPYEQYF
>TRBJ1-1|TRBV4-2|.|16|.
TGTGCCAGCAGCCAAGGTTATCGACAGATGAACACTGAAGCTTTCTTT
CASSQGYRQMNTEAFF
>TRBJ2-5|TRBV11-3|TRBD1|16|.
TGTGCCAGCAGCTTAGCCGGGACAGGGTTGCAGGAGACCCAGTACTTC
CASSLAGTGLQETQYF
>TRBJ2-1|TRBV5-6|TRBD2|17|.
TGTGCCAGCAGCTGGACTCTGGGCGGGAGCCCCTACAATGAGCAGTTCTTC
CASSWTLGGSPYNEQFF
>TRBJ1-1|TRBV6-5|TRBD1|16|.
TGTGCCAGCAGTTACCCCGGACAGGGGGGCGGAACTGAAGCTTTCTTT
CASSYPGQGGGTEAFF
>TRBJ2-3|TRBV3-1/TRBV3-2|TRBD2|15|.
TGTGCCAGCAGCCATAGCGGGAGGGGCACAGATACGCAGTATTTT
CASSHSGRGTDTQYF
>TRBJ1-2|TRBV3-1/TRBV3-2|.|17|.
TGTGCCAGCAGCCAAGATTGGGGAATTGCCACGGAGGGTGGCTACACCTTC
CASSQDWGIATEGGYTF
>TRBJ1-1|TRBV7-3|.|17|.
TGTGCCAGCAGCTTAACCGACCCCGGGGGGGGGAACACTGAAGCTTTCTTT
CASSLTDPGGGNTEAFF
>TRBJ1-1|TRBV6-5|TRBD1|11|.
TGTGCCAGCAGGACGGGACAGGGCCCTTTCTTT
CASRTGQGPFF
>TRBJ2-3|TRBV19|TRBD2|16|once
TGTGCCAGTAGTGTCCCTAGCGGGGGGACCACAGATACGCAGTATTTT
CASSVPSGGTTDTQYF
>TRBJ2-1|TRBV28|.|13|.
TGTGCCAGCACCCGCAGGGCCTACAATGAGCAGTTCTTC
CASTRRAYNEQFF
>TRBJ2-5|TRBV9|.|12|once
TGTGCCAGCAGCGCGGGGGTCGGGACCCAGTACTTC
CASSAGVGTQYF
>TRBJ1-4|TRBV4-3|.|16|few
TGCGCCAGCAGCCAAGCAGACAGGATGATTGGTGAAAAACTGTTTTTT
CASSQADRMIGEKLFF
>TRBJ2-1|TRBV4-1|TRBD2|19|.
TGCGCCAGCAGCCAAGAATACGGGACTAGCACCCCCTCCTACAATGAGCAGTTCTTC
CASSQEYGTSTPSYNEQFF
>TRBJ2-5|TRBV7-8|TRBD2|15|.
TGTGCCAGCAGCTCCGGACTAGCGGGGCCCGAAACCCAGTACTTC
CASSSGLAGPETQYF
>TRBJ2-1|TRBV7-3|.|13|.
TGTGCCAGCAGCTTAACAGGGGGTTCGGAGCAGTTCTTC
CASSLTGGSEQFF
>TRBJ1-5|TRBV2|.|15|.
TGTGCCAGCAGTCCGCCCCCAGGGAGGAATCAGCCCCAGCATTTT
CASSPPPGRNQPQHF
>TRBJ1-5|TRBV13|.|14|.
TGTGCCAGCAGCTTAGGAGGAGGGGATCAGCCCCAGCATTTT
CASSLGGGDQPQHF
>TRBJ1-2|TRBV3-1/TRBV3-2|.|13|.
TGTGCCAGCAGTTCGTCATCGGGCTATGGCTACACCTTC
CASSSSSGYGYTF
>TRBJ1-6|TRBV10-3|.|16|.
TGTGCCATCAGTGAGTCCGGGGGAGGGGATAATTCACCCCTCCACTTT
CAISESGGGDNSPLHF
>TRBJ1-3|TRBV15|.|15|.
TGTGCCACCAGCAGAGATCCCGGGTCGGGAAACACCATATATTTT
CATSRDPGSGNTIYF
>TRBJ2-7|TRBV6-6|TRBD2|13|.
TGTGCCCTGGGGGGGGGATCGTCGTGGGAGCAGTACTTC
CALGGGSSWEQYF
>TRBJ2-7|TRBV19|TRBD2|15|.
TGTGCCAGTAGTCCCCGGGAGGGAATCTCCTACGAGCAGTACTTC
CASSPREGISYEQYF
>TRBJ2-1|TRBV11-2|.|15|.
TGTGCCAGCAGCCCCGGCGGGGCGCAGTACAATGAGCAGTTCTTC
CASSPGGAQYNEQFF
>TRBJ2-7|TRBV7-2|.|13|.
TGTGCCAGCAGCTATAACAGGGACCACGAGCAGTACTTC
CASSYNRDHEQYF
>TRBJ2-1|TRBV7-9|.|16|once
TGTGCCAGCAGCTCCCTTCGGGGGAGCTCCTACAATGAGCAGTTCTTC
CASSSLRGSSYNEQFF
>TRBJ1-1|TRBV2|TRBD1|14|.
TGTGCCAGCAGGGACTACAGGGGGCCCACTGAAGCTTTCTTT
CASRDYRGPTEAFF
>TRBJ1-5|TRBV5-5|.|15|.
TGTGCCAGCAGCTTTCGCGGGGGCAGCAATCAGCCCCAGCATTTT
CASSFRGGSNQPQHF
>TRBJ2-3|TRBV3-1/TRBV3-2|.|15|.
TGTGCCAGCAGCCAAGCTTTACTAGATATAGATACGCAGTATTTT
CASSQALLDIDTQYF
>TRBJ2-1|TRBV11-2|.|15|few
TGTGCCAGCAGCCGAACAGGACAGCCCTACAATGAGCAGTTCTTC
CASSRTGQPYNEQFF
>TRBJ2-1|TRBV29-1|TRBD1|13|.
TGCAGCCACAGGGGGCAGGGCCCCAATGAGCAGTTCTTC
CSHRGQGPNEQFF
>TRBJ2-1|TRBV6-5|.|13|.
TGTGCCAGCAGTTACATCAGGGGCAATGAGCAGTTCTTC
CASSYIRGNEQFF
>TRBJ1-1|TRBV7-2|.|16|once
TGTGCCAGCAGCTTAGCGTCCCCCAGGGAGAACACTGAAGCTTTCTTT
CASSLASPRENTEAFF
>TRBJ1-2|TRBV19|.|13|.
TGTGCCAGTAGTCCCGTAGAGGGCTATGGCTACACCTTC
CASSPVEGYGYTF
>TRBJ2-5|TRBV9|.|16|.
TGTGCCAGCAGCGTAGGAACGGGTTCTGCCCAAGAGACCCAGTACTTC
CASSVGTGSAQETQYF